Sequencing of this TCR beta chain was carried out in a study of blood T cell repertoires in COVID-19 (dated by TCRdb to about 2020). In terms of the full investigation: The collaborator samples originated in the United States, Italy and Spain and spanned the acute and convalescent phases of COVID-19. The material from the prospective study consisted of cDNA or gDNA derived from T cells, B-cell-depleted T cells, or PBMCs. The samples were drawn from two sources: the first 160 participants of the ongoing ImmuneRACE study, and 1,254 subjects contributed by 6 global collaborators. Subjects who had been exposed to COVID-19, were actively infected with it, or had recovered from it provided the deeply sampled blood TCRbeta repertoires that made up the dataset. A freely available public database, intended as a resource for researchers studying the immune response to SARS-CoV-2, is where the repertoires were released. Where HLA class I and class II types were available, the types were taken from metadata supplied by the sample provider, not from assay-based typing. The sample metadata nearly always contained a de-identified subject ID, COVID-19 status, age in years and sex.

Another Seattle source contributed samples from volunteer blood donors who had recovered from COVID-19. The collaborating institutions used their own protocols to collect whole blood in K2EDTA tubes. For TCRbeta analysis, collaborators shipped samples as frozen whole blood, isolated PBMCs, or DNA extracted from either of those sample types. The germline V gene supplies CDR1 MNHNS and CDR2 SASEGT. The germline V and J ends show losses of 3 bases and 5 bases respectively, and no gene match explains 3 bases of the junction. The CDR3 numbers 14 residues from cysteine through phenylalanine. The DNA shown is the 42-base CDR3, in frame from base 1. Points the paper makes about the study in general: The quantity of clinical and demographic metadata differed by source and by participant and was supplied without curation.

TCRbeta CDR3 regions were amplified from genomic DNA by means of the immunoSEQ Assay, a bias-controlled multiplex PCR. The paper's processing steps were these. The number of nucleated cells in each sample was estimated from the amplification of reference gene primers within the assay. Sequence reads were collapsed and filtered to measure the absolute abundance of every unique TCRbeta CDR3 rearrangement. For each sample, productive Simpson clonality was calculated as the square root of Simpson's diversity index over productive rearrangements. This immuneACCESS table, as held by TCRdb, lists in-frame sequences with V and J called but not all clones. Of the missing ones, under half trace to an unresolved V gene in checked studies; the others have no known cause. That table supplies the V and J calls and clone size; D and trimming were determined from the DNA. The sample table lists about 280,000 clones, 83% of them with a count of one. The ten largest account for 8.5% to 9.5% of the sample.

As for this clone: Its antigen has not been determined. No much larger clone exists at a distance of one base, and base qualities are not known.

The V gene is TRBV6-1 and the J gene is TRBJ2-5; 10 middle bases align to TRBD2. This TCR was recovered from a woman in her forties or fifties who had recovered from COVID-19. Material: peripheral blood. The DNA reads TGTGCCAGCAGTGAGGGACTAGCGAGGGAGACCCAGTACTTC. Translated, it gives CASSEGLARETQYF.